The next 27 T cell receptor beta chains were all read from a single sample in a study of long-term antiretroviral therapy in people with HIV. The immunoSEQ assay was v3.0, run at survey level. Assay: immunoSEQ multiplex PCR; the TCRdb copy retains only in-frame clones and omits some. The data show 15,000 to 20,000 clones, about 79% seen once. The starting material was unsorted PBMCs, obtained 1.5 years before starting antiretroviral therapy. The receptors derive from a woman in her forties or fifties with HIV.

The CDR3 bases are TGTGCCAGCAGCCATGGCGGACAGGGCCACGAGCAGTACTTC. It is translated as CASSHGGQGHEQYF. The V call is TRBV7-9, the J call TRBJ2-7; the match to TRBD1 covers 8 bases. Germline V gene lookup returns CDR1 SEHNR and CDR2 FQNEAQ (reference sequence). The CDR3 is 14 amino acids. V gave up 5 bases and J gave up 5 bases; unmatched junction bases: 8. Full variable domain (remainder filled in from reference TRBV7-9 and TRBJ2-7): DTGVSQNPRHKITKRGQNVTFRCDPISEHNRLYWYRQTLGQGPEFLTYFQNEAQLEKSRLLSDRFSAERPKGSFSTLEIQRTEQGDSAMYLCASSHGGQGHEQYFGPGTRLTVT.

This clone turned up a few times. The V gene is TRBV5-1, the J gene TRBJ1-1; D not certain. Trimming removed 4 bases from V and 1 base from J, with 17 bases in between. The CDR3 is 16 amino acids. Germline V gene sequence: CDR1 SGHRS, CDR2 YFSETQ. CDR3 sequence (DNA): TGCGCCAGCAGCCCATCCGGCGGGCAGACGAACACTGAAGCTTTCTTT. Protein product: CASSPSGGQTNTEAFF.

This sequence joins TRBV12-5 and TRBJ2-4; 7 bases line up with TRBD2. Germline CDR1 LGHNT, CDR2 FRNRAP. The CDR3 is 16 amino acids. Losses at the gene ends were 0 bases for V and 6 bases for J; bases not matched to a gene: 8. CDR3 DNA: TGTGCTAGTGGTTTGGTACGTCTCGGCGGGGGAAACATTCAGTACTTC. Residues: CASGLVRLGGGNIQYF.

The V and J genes are TRBV10-3 and TRBJ1-2; 7 bases are shared with TRBD1. CDR1 is ENHRY and CDR2 is SYGVKD in the germline V gene. The J segment lost 4 bases and the V segment lost 7 bases, leaving 6 bases of the junction unmatched. The CDR3 extends over 13 amino acids. The CDR3 region is CAITGTAGYGYTF. CDR3 nucleotide sequence: TGTGCCATCACAGGGACAGCGGGCTATGGCTACACCTTC.

The chain uses TRBV5-1 and TRBJ1-1; D ambiguous. This CDR3 contains 16 residues. Germline V gene data show CDR1 as SGHRS and CDR2 as YFSETQ. V lost 4 bases to trimming and J lost 0 bases, with 16 bases between them. CDR3 coding DNA: TGCGCCAGCAGCCCGTATTATCCGGGGATGAACACTGAAGCTTTCTTT. It translates to CASSPYYPGMNTEAFF. Based on the CDR3 plus reference TRBV5-1 and TRBJ1-1, the full variable domain is KAGVTQTPRYLIKTRGQQVTLSCSPISGHRSVSWYQQTPGQGLQFLFEYFSETQRNKGNFPGRFSGRQFSNSRSEMNVSTLELGDSALYLCASSPYYPGMNTEAFFGQGTRLTVV.

The gene calls are TRBV7-3 and TRBJ2-3; TRBD1 matches 10 bases. Trimming took 0 bases from V and 6 from J; bases not matched to a gene: 3. The CDR3 is made up of 15 amino acids. The germline V gene has CDR1 SGHTA and CDR2 FQGTGA. The CDR3: CASSLTGTGEDTQYF. Written as DNA, the CDR3 is TGTGCCAGCAGCTTAACTGGGACAGGGGAGGATACGCAGTATTTT.

A single count supports this clone. V is TRBV5-6 and J is TRBJ1-2, with 8 positions matching TRBD1. The V and J ends lost 1 base and 1 base, in that order; junction bases with no gene match: 3. CDR1 is SGHDT, CDR2 YYEEEE, per germline. The CDR3 loop spans 15 amino acids. CDR3 sequence (DNA): TGTGCCAGCAGCTTGACCGACAGGGGTAACTATGGCTACACCTTC. Translating it yields CASSLTDRGNYGYTF.

This chain connects TRBV9 to TRBJ1-2; D is ambiguous. From germline, CDR1 is SGDLS and CDR2 YYNGEE. This CDR3 region has 16 residues. Trimming pared 3 bases from V and 2 bases from J, leaving 17 bases between. The CDR3 DNA sequence: TGTGCCAGCAGCGCCGAAGAACAGAGACTCAACTATGGCTACACCTTC. Amino acid sequence: CASSAEEQRLNYGYTF.

The chain is built from TRBV7-9 and TRBJ2-7; TRBD1 matches 11 bases. V shed 3 bases and J 3 bases; nucleotides not matched to a gene: 4. The germline V gene encodes CDR1 SEHNR and CDR2 FQNEAQ (reference sequence). The CDR3 runs 15 residues. CDR3 in DNA: TGTGCCAGCAGCTTCGGGGGGACAGGGGGCTACGAGCAGTACGTC. Its protein product is CASSFGGTGGYEQYV.

The chain employs TRBV4-2 and TRBJ2-2; D unclear. Germline-derived CDR1 and CDR2 are LGHNA and YNFKEQ. Between the trimmed V and J ends, which lost 0 bases and 5 bases, there was a span of 4 bases. The CDR3 is made up of 13 amino acids. The CDR3 loop reads CASSQDLTGELFF. The DNA of the CDR3 is TGTGCCAGCAGCCAAGATTTGACCGGGGAGCTGTTTTTT.

In its sample, this clone was seen a few times. The CDR3 DNA sequence: TGTGCCAGCAGCTTAATGCCGGGCCCCTACGAGCAGTACGTC. This gives the protein CASSLMPGPYEQYV. The chain is built from TRBV7-8 and TRBJ2-7, with no clear D. The germline gives CDR1 SGHVS, CDR2 FQNEAQ. Trimming left V 2 bases short and J 2 bases short, with 10 bases between. The CDR3 is 14 residues long.

The V and J genes are TRBV9 and TRBJ2-1; D may be TRBD1 or TRBD2 (6 bases each). Trimming removed 4 bases at V and 9 bases at J, with 20 bases between. The CDR3 has 15 amino acids. The germline V gene encodes CDR1 SGDLS and CDR2 YYNGEE. The CDR3 DNA reads TGTGCCAGCAGCCCCCAGACAGGAGGGATGGGTGAGCAGTTCTTC. This sequence encodes CASSPQTGGMGEQFF.

This rearrangement joins TRBV12-5 to TRBJ2-7, with TRBD1 identical over 7 bases. The ends lost 5 bases at V and 2 bases at J; junction bases unmatched: 6. The CDR3 is made up of 14 amino acids. Germline assignment: CDR1 LGHNT and CDR2 FRNRAP. CDR3 nucleotides: TGTGCTAGTGGTATCAGGGGGTTCACCTACGAGCAGTACTTC. Amino acid sequence: CASGIRGFTYEQYF.

This clone was detected only a few times. The chain carries TRBV6-5 and TRBJ1-6; tentative D call: TRBD1 (6 bases). Germline V gene sequence: CDR1 MNHEY, CDR2 SVGAGI. The germline V and J ends were trimmed by 5 bases and 4 bases, with 9 bases remaining between them. This CDR3 spans 14 amino acids. CDR3: CASSTGSYNSPLHF. CDR3 sequence (DNA): TGTGCCAGCAGTACAGGGTCATATAATTCACCCCTCCACTTT.

The chain couples TRBV2 to TRBJ2-3, with D perhaps matching TRBD1 or TRBD2 (6 bases each). V lost 7 bases and J lost 3, with 20 bases in between. Looked up from germline, CDR1 is SNHLY and CDR2 is FYNNEI. This CDR3 comprises 16 residues. In DNA form, the CDR3 reads TGTGCCAGCATTTGGGACACACCGACTAGGACAGATACGCAGTATTTT. Encoded protein: CASIWDTPTRTDTQYF.

The chain combines TRBV7-9 with TRBJ2-2; 7 positions match TRBD1. The CDR3 consists of 18 residues. Germline V gene lookup returns CDR1 SEHNR and CDR2 FQNEAQ (reference sequence). Trimming cost V 5 bases and J 0 bases; bases outside gene matches: 12. The CDR3 DNA reads as TGTGCCAGCAGCCCACCCTTGACCGGACAGGCGAACACCGGGGAGCTGTTTTTT. Protein: CASSPPLTGQANTGELFF.

The CDR3 is CASRVGQSTEAFF. CDR3 nucleotides: TGTGCCAGCAGGGTAGGGCAGAGCACTGAAGCTTTCTTT. This sequence joins TRBV11-1 and TRBJ1-1; D remains unclear. The CDR3 covers 13 residues. Germline V lookup: CDR1 SGHAT, CDR2 FQDESV (reference sequence). With 6 bases removed from V and 4 bases from J, the gap between germline ends came to 12 bases.

V gene TRBV6-4 combines with J gene TRBJ1-5; no reliable D call. Between the trimmed V and J ends, which lost 7 bases and 0 bases, there was a span of 10 bases. The CDR3 is 14 amino acids. Germline V gene data show CDR1 as MRHNA and CDR2 as SNTAGT. CDR3 region: CASTPGVSNQPQHF. The CDR3 DNA reads as TGTGCCAGCACCCCCGGCGTTAGCAATCAGCCCCAGCATTTT.

The V and J genes are TRBV18 and TRBJ1-1, with D unclear. This CDR3 is built from 13 residues. V lost 3 bases, J lost 5 bases, and 10 bases lay in between. Germline values: CDR1 KGHSH, CDR2 LQKENI. CDR3 sequence reads: CASSPDQSTEAFF. Here the CDR3 DNA reads TGTGCCAGCTCACCCGACCAGAGTACTGAAGCTTTCTTT.

This clone was seen a few times. The rearrangement uses TRBV28 and TRBJ1-2, with D perhaps matching TRBD1 (6 bases). Per germline, CDR1 MDHEN and CDR2 SYDVKM. Trimming shortened V by 7 bases and J by 1 base, and 19 bases separated the two germline ends. This CDR3 is built from 16 residues. The CDR3 DNA reads TGTGCCAGCACCAACACGAGAGGCAGGGGTAACTATGGCTACACCTTC. Encoded protein: CASTNTRGRGNYGYTF.

This clone turned up a few times. One end of the junction is discordant with germline, which a read error may explain. The chain carries TRBV7-9 and TRBJ1-2, with TRBD1 matching 8 bases. This CDR3 comprises 13 residues. Germline assignment: CDR1 SEHNR and CDR2 FQNEAQ (reference sequence). CDR3 region: CASSDRGGGDYTF. Written as DNA, the CDR3 is TGCGCCAGCAGCGACAGGGGAGGAGGCGACTACACCTTC.

This chain uses TRBV7-2 with TRBJ2-2, with 8 bases aligning to TRBD2. The germline CDR1 and CDR2 sequences are SGHTA and FQGNSA. This CDR3 spans 16 amino acids. The junction had 9 bases not matched to a gene; V was cut back by 5 bases and J by 4 bases. The CDR3 region is CASSAGLVLGTGELFF. CDR3 sequence (DNA): TGTGCCAGCAGCGCGGGACTAGTTTTGGGCACCGGGGAGCTGTTTTTT.

This clone occurred a few times. The chain recombines TRBV7-6 with TRBJ2-2; no firm D call. Trimming removed 1 base from V and 5 bases from J, with 5 bases in between. The CDR3 is made up of 13 amino acids. The germline gives CDR1 SGHVS, CDR2 FNYEAQ. CDR3 sequence (DNA): TGTGCCAGCAGCTTAGGGTGGACCGGGGAGCTGTTTTTT. This gives the protein CASSLGWTGELFF.

The rearrangement uses TRBV5-1 and TRBJ2-7, with unresolved D. The CDR3 has 13 residues. V shed 0 bases and J shed 3 bases, with 7 bases lying between them. Germline V gene data show CDR1 as SGHRS and CDR2 as YFSETQ. CDR3 sequence (DNA): TGCGCCAGCAGCTTGGGGGGTGGCTACGAGCAGTACGTC. It is translated as CASSLGGGYEQYV.

This chain uses TRBV5-1 with TRBJ1-1; D call uncertain. Trimming stripped 0 bases from V and 6 bases from J, with 6 bases between. CDR3 length: 12 residues. CDR1 is SGHRS and CDR2 is YFSETQ in the germline V gene. In nucleotides, the CDR3 is TGCGCCAGCAGCTTGGGTGGGCCTGAAGCTTTCTTT. This gives the protein CASSLGGPEAFF.

The chain combines TRBV5-1 with TRBJ2-1, with TRBD1 as a possible D gene (6 bases). The CDR3 has 13 residues. V was pared by 1 base and J by 13 bases, with 15 bases between. Germline V CDR1 and CDR2: SGHRS, YFSETQ. CDR3 DNA sequence: TGCGCCAGCAGCTTGTTTCAGGGGTTTTATCAGTTCTTC. Its protein is CASSLFQGFYQFF.

This clone was detected once. The CDR3 DNA follows: TGTGCCAGCAGCTTACGGGGGCTAAGCACAGATACGCAGTATTTT. Its protein product is CASSLRGLSTDTQYF. V gene TRBV11-2 combines with J gene TRBJ2-3; D may correspond to TRBD1 or TRBD2 (6 bases each). Trimming removed 2 bases at V and 0 bases at J, with 9 bases between. CDR3 length: 15 residues. Per germline, CDR1 SGHAT and CDR2 FQNNGV.